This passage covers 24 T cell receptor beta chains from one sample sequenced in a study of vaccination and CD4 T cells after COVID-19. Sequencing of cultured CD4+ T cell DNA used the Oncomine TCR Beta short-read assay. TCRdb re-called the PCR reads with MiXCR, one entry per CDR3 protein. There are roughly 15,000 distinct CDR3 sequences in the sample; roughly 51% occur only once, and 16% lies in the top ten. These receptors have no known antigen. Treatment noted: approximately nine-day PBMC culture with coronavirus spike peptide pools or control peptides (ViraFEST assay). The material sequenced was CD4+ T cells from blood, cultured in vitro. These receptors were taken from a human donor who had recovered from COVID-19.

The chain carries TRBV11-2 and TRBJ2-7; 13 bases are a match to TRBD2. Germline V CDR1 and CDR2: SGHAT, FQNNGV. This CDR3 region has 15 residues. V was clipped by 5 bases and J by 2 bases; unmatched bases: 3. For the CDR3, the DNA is TGTGCCAGCAGCGGGACTAGCGGGGTCACCTACGAGCAGTACTTC. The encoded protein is CASSGTSGVTYEQYF.

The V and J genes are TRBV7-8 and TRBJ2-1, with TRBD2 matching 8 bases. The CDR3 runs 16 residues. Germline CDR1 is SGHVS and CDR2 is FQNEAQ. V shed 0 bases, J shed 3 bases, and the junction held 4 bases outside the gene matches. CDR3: CASSLAGAGVYNEQFF. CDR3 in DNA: TGTGCCAGCAGCTTAGCGGGAGCGGGGGTCTACAATGAGCAGTTCTTC.

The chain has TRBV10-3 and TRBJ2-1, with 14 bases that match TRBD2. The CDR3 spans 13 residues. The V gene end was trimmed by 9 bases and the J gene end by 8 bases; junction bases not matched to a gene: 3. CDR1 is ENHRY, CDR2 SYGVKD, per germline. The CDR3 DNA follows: TGTGCCATTGGGACTAGCGGGGGTCATGAGCAGTTCTTC. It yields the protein CAIGTSGGHEQFF.

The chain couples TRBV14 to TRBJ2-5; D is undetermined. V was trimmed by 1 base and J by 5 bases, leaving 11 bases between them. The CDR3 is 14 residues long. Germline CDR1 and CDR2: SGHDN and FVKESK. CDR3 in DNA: TGTGCCAGCAGCCAAGTAAGAGAGGTGGAGACCCAGTACTTC. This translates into CASSQVREVETQYF.

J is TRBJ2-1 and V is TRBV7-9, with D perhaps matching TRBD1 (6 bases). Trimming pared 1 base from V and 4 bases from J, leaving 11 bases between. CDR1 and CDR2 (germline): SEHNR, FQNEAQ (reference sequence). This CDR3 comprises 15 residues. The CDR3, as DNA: TGTGCCAGCAGCTTAGGAGGGACAATGTACAATGAGCAGTTCTTC. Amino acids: CASSLGGTMYNEQFF.

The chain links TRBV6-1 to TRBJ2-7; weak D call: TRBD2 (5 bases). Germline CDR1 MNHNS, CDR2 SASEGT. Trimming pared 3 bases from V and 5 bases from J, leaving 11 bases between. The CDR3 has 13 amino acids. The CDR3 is CASSDRDFDEQYF. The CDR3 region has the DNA TGTGCCAGCAGTGATCGGGATTTCGACGAGCAGTACTTC.

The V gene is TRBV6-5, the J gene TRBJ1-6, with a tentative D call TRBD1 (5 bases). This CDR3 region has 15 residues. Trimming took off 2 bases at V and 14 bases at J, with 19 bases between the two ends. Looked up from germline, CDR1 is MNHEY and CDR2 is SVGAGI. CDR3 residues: CASSYDSQSHPSLHF. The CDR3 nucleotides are TGTGCCAGCAGTTACGACAGCCAGAGTCACCCATCCCTCCACTTT.

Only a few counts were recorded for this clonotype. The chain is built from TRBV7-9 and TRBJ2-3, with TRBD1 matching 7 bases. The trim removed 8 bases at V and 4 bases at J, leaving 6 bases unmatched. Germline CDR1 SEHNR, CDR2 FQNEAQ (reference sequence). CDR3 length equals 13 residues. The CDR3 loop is CASPGGEPDTQYF. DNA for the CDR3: TGTGCCAGCCCAGGGGGAGAGCCAGATACGCAGTATTTT.

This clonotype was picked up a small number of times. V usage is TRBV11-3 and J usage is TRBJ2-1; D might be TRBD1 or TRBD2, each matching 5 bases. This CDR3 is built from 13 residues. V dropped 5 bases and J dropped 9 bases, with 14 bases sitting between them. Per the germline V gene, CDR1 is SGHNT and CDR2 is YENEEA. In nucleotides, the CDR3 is TGTGCCAGCAGCCCGGGACCCCAGGGTGAGCAGTTCTTC. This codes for CASSPGPQGEQFF. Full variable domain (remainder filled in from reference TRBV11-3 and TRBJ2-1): EAGVVQSPRYKIIEKKQPVAFWCNPISGHNTLYWYLQNLGQGPELLIRYENEEAVDDSQLPKDRFSAERLKGVDSTLKIQPAELGDSAVYLCASSPGPQGEQFFGPGTRLTVL.

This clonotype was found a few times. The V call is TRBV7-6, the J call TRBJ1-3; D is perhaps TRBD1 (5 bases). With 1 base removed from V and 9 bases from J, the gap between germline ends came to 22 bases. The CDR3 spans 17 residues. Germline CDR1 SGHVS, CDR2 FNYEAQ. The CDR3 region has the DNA TGTGCCAGCAGCTTAGGGGGCCGCACGGACTCTGGGGTCACCATATATTTT. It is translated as CASSLGGRTDSGVTIYF.

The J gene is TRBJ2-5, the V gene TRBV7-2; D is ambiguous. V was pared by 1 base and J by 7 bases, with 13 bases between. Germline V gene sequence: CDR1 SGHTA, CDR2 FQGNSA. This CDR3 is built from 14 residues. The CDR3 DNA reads TGTGCCAGCAGCTTAGAGACCACGACGGGGACCCAGTACTTC. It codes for CASSLETTTGTQYF.

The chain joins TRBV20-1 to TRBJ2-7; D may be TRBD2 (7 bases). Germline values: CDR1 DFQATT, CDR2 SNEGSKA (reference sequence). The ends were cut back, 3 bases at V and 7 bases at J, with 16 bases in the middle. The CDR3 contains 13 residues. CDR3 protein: CSASGGGLREQYF. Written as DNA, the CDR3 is TGCAGTGCTAGTGGGGGGGGGCTGAGGGAGCAGTACTTC.

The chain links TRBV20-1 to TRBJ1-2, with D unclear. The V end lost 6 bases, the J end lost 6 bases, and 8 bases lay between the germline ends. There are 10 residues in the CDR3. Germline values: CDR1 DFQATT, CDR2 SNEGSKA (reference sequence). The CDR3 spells CSAYSNGYTF. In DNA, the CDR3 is TGCAGTGCCTACAGCAATGGCTACACCTTC.

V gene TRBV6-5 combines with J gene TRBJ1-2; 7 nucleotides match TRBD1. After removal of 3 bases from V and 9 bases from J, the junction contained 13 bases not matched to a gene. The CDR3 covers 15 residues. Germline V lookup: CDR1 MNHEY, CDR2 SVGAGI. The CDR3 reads CASSYSGTAPDSYTF. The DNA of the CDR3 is TGTGCCAGCAGTTATTCCGGGACAGCTCCCGACAGCTACACCTTC.

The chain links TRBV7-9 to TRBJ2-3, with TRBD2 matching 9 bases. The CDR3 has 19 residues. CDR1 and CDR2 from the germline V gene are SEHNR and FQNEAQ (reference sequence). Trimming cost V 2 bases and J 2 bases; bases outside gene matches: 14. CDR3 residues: CASSLHGSGRTSFTDTQYF. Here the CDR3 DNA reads TGTGCCAGCAGCTTACATGGAAGCGGGAGGACCTCATTCACAGATACGCAGTATTTT.

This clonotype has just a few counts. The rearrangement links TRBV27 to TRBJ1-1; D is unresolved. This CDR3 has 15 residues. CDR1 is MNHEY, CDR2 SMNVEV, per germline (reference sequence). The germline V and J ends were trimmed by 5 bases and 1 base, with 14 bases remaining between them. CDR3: CASSPLNGWNTEAFF. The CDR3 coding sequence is TGTGCCAGCAGTCCTCTCAACGGATGGAACACTGAAGCTTTCTTT.

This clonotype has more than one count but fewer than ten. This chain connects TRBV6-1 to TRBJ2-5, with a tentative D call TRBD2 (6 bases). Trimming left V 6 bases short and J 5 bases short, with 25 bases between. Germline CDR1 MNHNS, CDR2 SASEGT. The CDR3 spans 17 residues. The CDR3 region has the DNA TGTGCCAGCAGCAACGGACTGCGGGGTAGACCGTGGGAGACCCAGTACTTC. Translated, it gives CASSNGLRGRPWETQYF.

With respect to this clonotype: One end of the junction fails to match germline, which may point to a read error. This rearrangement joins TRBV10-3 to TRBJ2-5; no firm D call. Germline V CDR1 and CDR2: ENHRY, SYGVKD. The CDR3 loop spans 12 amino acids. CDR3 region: CAISDYQETQYF. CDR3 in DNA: TGTGCCATCAGTGACTACCAGGAGACCCAGTACTTC.

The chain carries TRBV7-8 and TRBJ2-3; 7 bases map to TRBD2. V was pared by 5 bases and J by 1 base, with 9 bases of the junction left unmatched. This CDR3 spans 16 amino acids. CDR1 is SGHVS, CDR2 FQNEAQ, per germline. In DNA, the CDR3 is TGTGCCAGCAGCCGGTTACTAGGGAGGGGCACAGATACGCAGTATTTT. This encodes CASSRLLGRGTDTQYF.

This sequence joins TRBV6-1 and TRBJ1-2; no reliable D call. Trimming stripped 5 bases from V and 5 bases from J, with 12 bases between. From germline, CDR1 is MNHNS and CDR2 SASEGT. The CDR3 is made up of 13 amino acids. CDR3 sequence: CASSKGNGYGYTF. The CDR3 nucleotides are TGTGCCAGCAGTAAGGGAAATGGGTATGGCTACACCTTC.

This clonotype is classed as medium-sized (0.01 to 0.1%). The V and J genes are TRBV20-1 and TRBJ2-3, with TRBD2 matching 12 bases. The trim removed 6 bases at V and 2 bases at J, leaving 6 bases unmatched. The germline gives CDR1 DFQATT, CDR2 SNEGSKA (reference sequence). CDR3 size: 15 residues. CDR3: CSAPGLAGNTDTQYF. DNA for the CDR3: TGCAGTGCGCCCGGACTAGCGGGGAACACAGATACGCAGTATTTT.

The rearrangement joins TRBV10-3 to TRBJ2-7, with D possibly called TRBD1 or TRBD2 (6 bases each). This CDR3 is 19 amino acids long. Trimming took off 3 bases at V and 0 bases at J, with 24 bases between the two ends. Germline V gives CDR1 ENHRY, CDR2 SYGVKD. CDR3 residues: CAISDPSRGGPTGSYEQYF. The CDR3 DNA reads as TGTGCCATCAGTGACCCCTCCCGAGGGGGGCCGACGGGCTCCTACGAGCAGTACTTC.

In nucleotides, the CDR3 is TGTGCCAGCAGACTCGACAGGGGGCGTGAGTACTTC. Its translation is CASRLDRGREYF. This chain uses TRBV6-1 with TRBJ2-5; 10 positions match TRBD1. Per germline, CDR1 MNHNS and CDR2 SASEGT. V gave up 6 bases and J gave up 12 bases; unmatched junction bases: 7. This CDR3 region has 12 residues.

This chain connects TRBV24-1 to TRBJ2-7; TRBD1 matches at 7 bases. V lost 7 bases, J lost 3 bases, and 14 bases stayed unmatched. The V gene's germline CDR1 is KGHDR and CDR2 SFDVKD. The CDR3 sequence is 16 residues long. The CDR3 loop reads CATRWDSSYPLYEQYF. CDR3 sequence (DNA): TGTGCCACCAGATGGGACAGTTCTTACCCTCTCTACGAGCAGTACTTC.